This T cell receptor beta chain emerged from a study of blood T cell repertoires in COVID-19. Study context: Samples taken during acute and convalescent COVID-19 were collected in the United States, Italy and Spain. Sources were T cells, B-cell-depleted T cells, or PBMCs; the material itself was cDNA or gDNA.

Authors' methods: Cell counts per sample came from amplifying reference gene primers. The repertoire was sequenced with immunoSEQ multiplex PCR; TCRdb's copy has only in-frame clones and lacks some. From that table come the V and J calls and clone size; the DNA was used to work out D and trimming. The sample lists some 110,000 clones; 70% to 90% were seen once. Losses at the gene ends were 2 bases for V and 7 bases for J; bases not matched to a gene: 6. CDR3 length: 15 residues. Germline V gene sequence: CDR1 SGHNT, CDR2 YYREEE (reference sequence). This chain connects TRBV5-4 to TRBJ2-2, with TRBD2 matching over 9 bases. Material for sequencing was peripheral blood. The origin of this receptor is a middle-aged man with acute or convalescent COVID-19. The CDR3 reads CASSFGGRAVGELFF. CDR3 coding DNA: TGTGCCAGCAGCTTTGGCGGGAGGGCCGTCGGGGAGCTGTTTTTT.